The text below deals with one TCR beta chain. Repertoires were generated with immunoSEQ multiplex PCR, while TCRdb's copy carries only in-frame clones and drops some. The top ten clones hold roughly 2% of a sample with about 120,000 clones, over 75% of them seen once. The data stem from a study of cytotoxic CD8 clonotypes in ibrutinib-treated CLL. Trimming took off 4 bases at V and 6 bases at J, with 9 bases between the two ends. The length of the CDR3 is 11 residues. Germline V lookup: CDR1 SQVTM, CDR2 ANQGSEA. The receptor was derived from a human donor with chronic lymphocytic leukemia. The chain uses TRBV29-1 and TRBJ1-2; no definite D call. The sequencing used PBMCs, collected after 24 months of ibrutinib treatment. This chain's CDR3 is CSVGSTDGYTF. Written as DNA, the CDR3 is TGCAGCGTTGGATCTACGGATGGCTACACCTTC.